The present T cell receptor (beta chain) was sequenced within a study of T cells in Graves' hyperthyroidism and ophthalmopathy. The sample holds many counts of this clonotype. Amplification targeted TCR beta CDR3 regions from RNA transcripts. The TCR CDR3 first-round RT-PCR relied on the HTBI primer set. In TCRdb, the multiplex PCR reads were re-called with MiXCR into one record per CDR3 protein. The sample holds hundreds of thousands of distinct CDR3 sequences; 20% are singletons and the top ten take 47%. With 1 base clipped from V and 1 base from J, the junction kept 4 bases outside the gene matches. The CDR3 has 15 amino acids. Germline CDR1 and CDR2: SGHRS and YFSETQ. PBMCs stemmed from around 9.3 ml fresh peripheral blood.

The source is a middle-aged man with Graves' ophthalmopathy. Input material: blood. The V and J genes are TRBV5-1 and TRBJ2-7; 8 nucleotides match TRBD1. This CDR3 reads CASSLSGGASYEQYF. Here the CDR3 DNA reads TGCGCCAGCAGCTTGTCAGGGGGCGCATCCTACGAGCAGTACTTC.